This entry concerns a single TCR beta chain. The CDR3 has 15 residues. The germline gives CDR1 MNHEY, CDR2 SVGAGI. The data were obtained in a study of T cells expressing NK-cell markers. TCRdb re-called the 5' RACE reads and gives one entry per CDR3 protein, without DNA. Recorded for this sample: around 100,000 distinct CDR3 sequences. The sample consisted of blood T cells: a sorted CD56 or NKG2C T cell subset, CD4+ or CD8+ T cells, or bulk PBMC T cells (not recorded which). The rearrangement links TRBV6-5 to TRBJ1-1; TCRdb selects TRBD1, and the lack of DNA leaves this call unchecked. The sequence was obtained from a woman aged 18-70 years in good health. The CDR3 spells CASSYSGPGDTEAFF.